The 7 T cell receptor beta chains reported below all come from one sample, sequenced in a study of blood T cell repertoires in COVID-19. TCRdb's table, derived via immunoSEQ multiplex PCR, lists solely in-frame clones and lacks some. The sample lists some 41,000 clones; 65% to 85% were seen once. The sample consisted of peripheral blood. Receptor source: a man older than 75 in a cohort sampled during active COVID-19.

V usage is TRBV3-1 (or the pseudogene TRBV3-2) and J usage is TRBJ2-1; 9 nucleotides align to TRBD2. V lost 5 bases to trimming and J lost 0 bases; unmatched junction nucleotides: 5. The germline CDR1 and CDR2 sequences are LGHDT and YNNKEL (reference sequence). The CDR3 contains 16 residues. Written as DNA, the CDR3 is TGTGCCAGCAGCGCTAGCGGGGAAAGCTCCTACAATGAGCAGTTCTTC. This translates into CASSASGESSYNEQFF.

CDR3 sequence (DNA): TGTGCCAGCAGCTTGTGGGGGCCGGGCGAGCAGTACTTC. This encodes CASSLWGPGEQYF. V and J are TRBV5-4 and TRBJ2-7, with D maybe TRBD1 (6 bases). This CDR3 comprises 13 residues. In germline, CDR1 is SGHNT, CDR2 YYREEE (reference sequence). The ends were cut back, 1 base at V and 6 bases at J, with 11 bases in the middle.

This clone was detected a few times. The chain combines TRBV5-1 with TRBJ2-2, with TRBD1 matching over 7 bases. J gave up 2 bases and V 4 bases, and 11 bases lay outside the gene matches. The CDR3 is made up of 17 amino acids. The germline gives CDR1 SGHRS, CDR2 YFSETQ. CDR3 nucleotide sequence: TGCGCCAGCAGCCTTGGAGTAGGGGGCGGTAACACCGGGGAGCTGTTTTTT. Amino acid sequence: CASSLGVGGGNTGELFF. The complete variable domain, with remaining parts taken from reference TRBV5-1 and TRBJ2-2, reads KAGVTQTPRYLIKTRGQQVTLSCSPISGHRSVSWYQQTPGQGLQFLFEYFSETQRNKGNFPGRFSGRQFSNSRSEMNVSTLELGDSALYLCASSLGVGGGNTGELFFGEGSRLTVL.

The rearrangement joins TRBV11-3 to TRBJ2-7; D ambiguous. The CDR3 contains 14 residues. The germline V gene encodes CDR1 SGHNT and CDR2 YENEEA. V gave up 3 bases and J gave up 3 bases, with 12 bases separating them. The CDR3 coding sequence is TGTGCCAGCAGCTTCGCCGCGGATAGCTACGAGCAGTACTTC. This translates into CASSFAADSYEQYF.

The chain is built from TRBV28 and TRBJ1-6; 7 bases agree with TRBD1. The germline V gene encodes CDR1 MDHEN and CDR2 SYDVKM. There are 14 residues in the CDR3. With V trimmed by 6 bases and J by 7 bases, 6 bases remained unmatched. CDR3 DNA: TGTGCCAGCAGCTCGGGACAGAAGAATTCACCCCTCCACTTT. Protein: CASSSGQKNSPLHF.

This chain connects TRBV20-1 to TRBJ1-4; D is perhaps TRBD1 (6 bases). This CDR3 is 15 amino acids long. In germline, CDR1 is DFQATT, CDR2 SNEGSKA (reference sequence). V was cut by 3 bases and J by 6 bases, with 17 bases left in between. The CDR3 here is CSASIAWGGHEKLFF. CDR3 in DNA: TGCAGTGCTAGTATTGCTTGGGGGGGCCATGAAAAACTGTTTTTT.

The chain has TRBV24-1 and TRBJ2-7, with a weak D call TRBD1 (6 bases). The CDR3 totals 15 residues. The germline V gene has CDR1 KGHDR and CDR2 SFDVKD. Trimming took off 4 bases at V and 5 bases at J, with 17 bases between the two ends. The DNA for the CDR3 is TGTGCCACCAGTGACTCCGGGACATGGGGCAACGAGCAGTACTTC. This gives the protein CATSDSGTWGNEQYF.